This T cell receptor (beta chain) derives from a study of beta chain features in type 1 diabetes. The CDR3 sequence is 15 residues long. The germline CDR1 and CDR2 sequences are KGHSH and LQKENI. V was shortened by 5 bases and J by 4 bases, with 17 bases between the two germline ends. The investigators reverse transcribed all of the isolated RNA, so they sequenced expressed TCRB transcripts. Sequencing used immunoSEQ multiplex PCR; TCRdb keeps in-frame clones, though not all of them. The sample contains 250,000 to 300,000 clones, 20% to 25% of which appear only once. Notes on the study in general: In every one of the four CD4+ subsets, TCRB CDR3s were moderately but significantly shorter in Type 1 diabetes patients. Within the patient group, naive, central memory and Treg TCRB repertoires appeared more similar to each other than within healthy donors.

A note on this clone: Antigen unknown.

The sample comprised naive CD4+ T cells from blood. The source is a woman aged 25 to 39 with type 1 diabetes. This chain links TRBV18 with TRBJ1-1; D may be TRBD1 (6 bases). CDR3 DNA sequence: TGTGCCAGCTCAGACAGCTTGGGGGCCGGCACTGAAGCTTTCTTT. It encodes CASSDSLGAGTEAFF.